These T cell receptor beta chains were read from a single sample in a study of T cells expressing NK-cell markers. One entry per CDR3 protein, without DNA, is what TCRdb gives after re-calling the 5' RACE reads. The sample table sets out approximately 440,000 distinct CDR3 sequences. The sequenced sample was blood T cells: a sorted CD56 or NKG2C T cell subset, CD4+ or CD8+ T cells, or bulk PBMC T cells (not recorded which). The origin of the receptors is a woman aged 45-65 years in good health. Both conserved end residues are part of each CDR3. The order of the fields is J gene, V gene, CDR3 protein.

>TRBJ2-1|TRBV12-3/TRBV12-4
CASRRDQYNEQFF
>TRBJ1-2|TRBV6-2/TRBV6-3
CASSYQTTRTTYGYTF
>TRBJ1-2|TRBV27
CASSLTQGVNYGYTF
>TRBJ2-7|TRBV19
CASRWGGSYEQYF
>TRBJ2-1|TRBV10-3
CAIRGDNEQFF
>TRBJ1-1|TRBV6-5
CASSYSGRKNTEAFF
>TRBJ2-2|TRBV28
CASSLGVGGRRRLFF
>TRBJ2-7|TRBV27
CASSFRGGSLYEQYF
>TRBJ1-1|TRBV6-6
CASRQVDLTEAFF
>TRBJ1-1|TRBV20-1
CSARSWDLNTEAFF
>TRBJ2-4|TRBV19
CASSIRLRFTKNIQYF
>TRBJ2-4|TRBV29-1
CSVAIVGNIQYF
>TRBJ1-1|TRBV11-2
CASSIRQGTIFF
>TRBJ2-4|TRBV7-8
CASSFSRAGAKNIQYF
>TRBJ2-3|TRBV28
CASSGGRAVDTQYF
>TRBJ2-3|TRBV20-1
CSAIIPGGTDTQYF
>TRBJ2-1|TRBV5-6
CASSLVVAGGPYNEQFF
>TRBJ2-3|TRBV5-1
CASKSSGRSSTDTQYF
>TRBJ2-3|TRBV29-1
CSASPGTDTQYF
>TRBJ2-2|TRBV7-6
CASGARGPAGELFF
>TRBJ2-5|TRBV6-5
CASRLAGGLETQYF
>TRBJ2-1|TRBV15
CATSGTSGSSREQFF
>TRBJ2-4|TRBV20-1
CSASRTVAKNIQYF
>TRBJ1-4|TRBV20-1
CSANRGQADEKLFF
>TRBJ2-2|TRBV15
CATEKGNTGELFF
>TRBJ2-1|TRBV28
CATRGIASEQFF
>TRBJ2-2|TRBV15
CATSRDLVGPGELFF
>TRBJ1-6|TRBV11-3
CASNVGPPNSPLHF
>TRBJ2-3|TRBV12-3/TRBV12-4
CAVGGKGINTQYF
>TRBJ1-4|TRBV7-9
CASSFAGGTNEKLFF
>TRBJ2-1|TRBV11-2
CASSLDGVWALNNEQFF
>TRBJ1-1|TRBV18
CASSPRVETEAFF
>TRBJ2-5|TRBV20-1
CSAWSPALGDQETQYF
>TRBJ1-3|TRBV5-1
CASSPLVGASGNTIYF
>TRBJ2-1|TRBV11-1
CASRTSGVGEQFF
>TRBJ1-1|TRBV12-3/TRBV12-4
CASSPLPGGNTEAFF
>TRBJ1-2|TRBV15
CATSKASRLGGYTF
>TRBJ2-7|TRBV20-1
CSARDRRGHYEQYF
>TRBJ1-1|TRBV6-5
CASRQGLAEAFF
>TRBJ2-5|TRBV5-6
CASRTSRVQETQYF
>TRBJ1-2|TRBV5-1
CASSGDGQTSGYTF
>TRBJ2-1|TRBV20-1
CSAIAGLDEQFF
>TRBJ1-1|TRBV30
CASMGDIGNTEAFF
>TRBJ2-7|TRBV11-2
CASSFLRGRKNEQYF
>TRBJ1-2|TRBV6-6
CASRPGDNYGYTF
>TRBJ1-1|TRBV3-1
CASSQARAGGMTEAFF
>TRBJ2-1|TRBV9
CASSVESQSYNEQFF
>TRBJ2-3|TRBV29-1
CSQGSRDPDTQYF
>TRBJ2-7|TRBV5-1
CASNMGGPPEDEQYF
>TRBJ2-3|TRBV7-9
CASSSVGLAGGEGISTDTQYF